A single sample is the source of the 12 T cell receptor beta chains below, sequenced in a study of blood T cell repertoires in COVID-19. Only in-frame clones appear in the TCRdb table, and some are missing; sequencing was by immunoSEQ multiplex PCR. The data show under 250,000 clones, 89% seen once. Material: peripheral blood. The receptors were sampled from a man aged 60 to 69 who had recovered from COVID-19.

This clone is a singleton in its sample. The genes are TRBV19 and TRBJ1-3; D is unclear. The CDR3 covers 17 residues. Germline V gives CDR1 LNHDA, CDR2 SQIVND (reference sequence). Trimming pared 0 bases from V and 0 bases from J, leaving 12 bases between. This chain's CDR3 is CASSIDFGRSSGNTIYF. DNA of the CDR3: TGTGCCAGTAGTATAGATTTTGGGAGAAGCTCTGGAAACACCATATATTTT.

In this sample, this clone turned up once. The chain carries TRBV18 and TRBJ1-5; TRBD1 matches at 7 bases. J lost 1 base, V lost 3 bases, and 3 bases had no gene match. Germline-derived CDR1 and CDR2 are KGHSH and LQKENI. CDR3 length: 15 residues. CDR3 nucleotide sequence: TGTGCCAGCTCACCGACAGGGTCCAGCAATCAGCCCCAGCATTTT. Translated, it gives CASSPTGSSNQPQHF. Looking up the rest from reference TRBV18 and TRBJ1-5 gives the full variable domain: NAGVMQNPRHLVRRRGQEARLRCSPMKGHSHVYWYRQLPEEGLKFMVYLQKENIIDESGMPKERFSAEFPKEGPSILRIQQVVRGDSAAYFCASSPTGSSNQPQHFGDGTRLSIL.

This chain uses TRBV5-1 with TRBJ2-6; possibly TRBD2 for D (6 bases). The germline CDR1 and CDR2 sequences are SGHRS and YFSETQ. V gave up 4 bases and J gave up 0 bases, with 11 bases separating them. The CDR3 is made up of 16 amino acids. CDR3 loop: CASSPTGGSGANVLTF. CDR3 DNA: TGCGCCAGCAGCCCGACCGGGGGCTCTGGGGCCAACGTCCTGACTTTC.

CDR3 nucleotide sequence: TGCGCCAGCAGCAGAACCGGGACAGGGGGCAGAGAGACCCAGTACTTC. Its translation: CASSRTGTGGRETQYF. This rearrangement joins TRBV5-1 to TRBJ2-5; 12 nucleotides agree with TRBD1. Germline CDR1 is SGHRS and CDR2 is YFSETQ. This CDR3 region has 16 residues. Unmatched junction bases numbered 8, after V lost 4 bases and J lost 4 bases.

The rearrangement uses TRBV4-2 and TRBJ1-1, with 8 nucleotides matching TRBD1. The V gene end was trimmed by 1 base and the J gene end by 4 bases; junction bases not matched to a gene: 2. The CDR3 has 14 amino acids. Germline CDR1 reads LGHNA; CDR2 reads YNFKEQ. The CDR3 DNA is TGTGCCAGCAGCCAAGGGACAGGGTTCACTGAAGCTTTCTTT. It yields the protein CASSQGTGFTEAFF.

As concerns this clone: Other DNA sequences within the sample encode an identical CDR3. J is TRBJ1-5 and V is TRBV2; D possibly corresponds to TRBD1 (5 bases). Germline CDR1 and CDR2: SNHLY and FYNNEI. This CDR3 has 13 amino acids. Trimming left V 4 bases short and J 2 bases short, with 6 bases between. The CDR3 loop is CASSATGNQPQHF. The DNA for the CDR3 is TGTGCCAGCAGTGCGACAGGCAATCAGCCCCAGCATTTT.

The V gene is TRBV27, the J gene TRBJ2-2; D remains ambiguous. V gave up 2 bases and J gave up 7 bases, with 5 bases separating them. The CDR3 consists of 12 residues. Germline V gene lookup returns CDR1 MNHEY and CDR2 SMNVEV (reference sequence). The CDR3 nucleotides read TGTGCCAGCAGTTTAGTTAACGGGGAGCTGTTTTTT. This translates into CASSLVNGELFF.

CDR3 DNA sequence: TGTGCCAGCAGTTTTCCCCGGGGAGAGCAGTACTTC. It codes for CASSFPRGEQYF. J is TRBJ2-7 and V is TRBV12-3 or TRBV12-4; weak D call: TRBD2 (5 bases). Trimming took 3 bases from V and 7 from J, leaving 10 bases between them. The length of the CDR3 is 12 residues.

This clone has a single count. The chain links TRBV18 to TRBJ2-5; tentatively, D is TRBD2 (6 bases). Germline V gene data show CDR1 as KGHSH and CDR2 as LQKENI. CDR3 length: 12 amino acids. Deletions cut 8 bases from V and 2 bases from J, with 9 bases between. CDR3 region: CASHGGQETQYF. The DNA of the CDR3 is TGTGCCAGCCACGGGGGACAAGAGACCCAGTACTTC.

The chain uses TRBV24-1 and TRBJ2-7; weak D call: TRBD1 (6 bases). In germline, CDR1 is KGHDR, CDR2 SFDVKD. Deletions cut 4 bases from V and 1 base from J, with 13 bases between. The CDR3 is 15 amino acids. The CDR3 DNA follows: TGTGCCACCAGTGACTCGACAGGTGGGTCCTACGAGCAGTACTTC. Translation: CATSDSTGGSYEQYF.

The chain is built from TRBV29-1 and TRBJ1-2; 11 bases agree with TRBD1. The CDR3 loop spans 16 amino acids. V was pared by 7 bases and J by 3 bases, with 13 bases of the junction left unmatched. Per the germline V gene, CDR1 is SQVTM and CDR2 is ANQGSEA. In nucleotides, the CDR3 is TGCAGCGCTATGGACAGGGGGCCCGATTTAGACTATGGCTACACCTTC. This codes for CSAMDRGPDLDYGYTF.

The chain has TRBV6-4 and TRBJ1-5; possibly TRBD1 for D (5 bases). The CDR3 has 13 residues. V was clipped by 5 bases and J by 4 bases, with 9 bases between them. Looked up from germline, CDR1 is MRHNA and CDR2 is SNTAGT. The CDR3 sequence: CASSRGLNQPQHF. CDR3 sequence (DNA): TGTGCCAGCAGTCGGGGGTTGAATCAGCCCCAGCATTTT.